The 27 T cell receptor beta chains below come from one sample, sequenced in a study of blood T cells in healthy people across ages. Primers used in a second PCR of roughly 7 to 12 cycles were a sample-barcoded 5' primer and a J-beta primer mix. TCRdb used MiXCR to reprocess the 5' RACE reads, holding one entry per CDR3 protein. The data contain under 800,000 distinct CDR3 sequences, approximately 39% of them singletons. The specimen was blood. The source is a woman aged 55-75 years in good health.

A few counts support this clonotype. The V and J genes are TRBV20-1 and TRBJ2-1; D is unclear. V was pared by 3 bases and J by 1 base, with 4 bases between. This CDR3 is built from 12 residues. The germline V gene has CDR1 DFQATT and CDR2 SNEGSKA (reference sequence). The DNA of the CDR3 is TGCAGTGCTAGCAGATCCTACAATGAGCAGTTCTTC. Its protein product is CSASRSYNEQFF.

The gene calls are TRBV7-2 and TRBJ1-6; D is unclear. The V gene lost 5 bases and the J gene lost 6 bases, with 14 bases spanning the gap. Germline V gene sequence: CDR1 SGHTA, CDR2 FQGNSA. The CDR3 covers 15 residues. CDR3 sequence reads: CASSALQYVNSPLHF. DNA of the CDR3: TGTGCCAGCAGCGCCCTTCAGTATGTTAATTCACCCCTCCACTTT. The entire variable domain, with the rest obtained from reference TRBV7-2 and TRBJ1-6, is as follows: GAGVSQSPSNKVTEKGKDVELRCDPISGHTALYWYRQSLGQGLEFLIYFQGNSAPDKSGLPSDRFSAERTGGSVSTLTIQRTQQEDSAVYLCASSALQYVNSPLHFGNGTRLTVT.

The chain joins TRBV9 to TRBJ2-1, with 9 bases matching TRBD2. The germline V gene has CDR1 SGDLS and CDR2 YYNGEE. With V trimmed by 3 bases and J by 1 base, 5 bases remained unmatched. The CDR3 length is 16 residues. The CDR3 loop is CASSAAGGGSYNEQFF. CDR3 nucleotides: TGTGCCAGCAGCGCGGCGGGGGGGGGATCCTACAATGAGCAGTTCTTC.

The genes are TRBV28 and TRBJ2-7; 11 bases fit TRBD2. The CDR3 is 16 residues long. The ends lost 5 bases at V and 7 bases at J; junction bases unmatched: 13. Germline V gives CDR1 MDHEN, CDR2 SYDVKM. The CDR3 coding sequence is TGTGCCAGCAGTCCCATGCGACTAGCGGGAAATAATGAGCAGTACTTC. Translated, it gives CASSPMRLAGNNEQYF.

This clonotype was observed a few times. The gene calls are TRBV7-9 and TRBJ2-3, with 9 bases identical to TRBD1. CDR1 is SEHNR and CDR2 is FQNEAQ in the germline V gene (reference sequence). The junction had 5 bases not matched to a gene; V was cut back by 5 bases and J by 2 bases. CDR3 length: 15 amino acids. Written as DNA, the CDR3 is TGTGCCAGCAGCACCGGGACAGGGAACACAGATACGCAGTATTTT. Protein: CASSTGTGNTDTQYF.

The chain couples TRBV20-1 to TRBJ2-3; D might be TRBD1 (6 bases). Trimming took 0 bases from V and 8 from J, leaving 15 bases between them. Germline CDR1 DFQATT, CDR2 SNEGSKA (reference sequence). This CDR3 region has 14 residues. The CDR3 protein is CSARDTYRVGTQYF. In DNA, the CDR3 is TGCAGTGCTAGAGATACATACAGGGTCGGTACGCAGTATTTT.

This clonotype has a count of ten or more. One base away lies a much larger clone, so this may be a sequencing read error. V gene TRBV5-1 combines with J gene TRBJ2-7; the match to TRBD1 covers 10 bases. CDR1 is SGHRS, CDR2 YFSETQ, per germline. The CDR3 spans 14 residues. The chain's CDR3 is CASSLRQGADEQYF. CDR3 nucleotides: TGTGCCAGCAGTTTACGACAGGGGGCTGATGAGCAGTACTTC.

The rearrangement uses TRBV29-1 and TRBJ1-1; the D gene is possibly TRBD1 (5 bases). Trimming stripped 8 bases from V and 6 bases from J, with 19 bases between. Germline V gives CDR1 SQVTM, CDR2 ANQGSEA. The length of the CDR3 is 13 residues. DNA of the CDR3: TGCAGCACCCGACAGTTTAGGGAGGCTGAAGCTTTCTTT. This codes for CSTRQFREAEAFF.

V and J are TRBV9 and TRBJ2-5; TRBD1 agrees at 7 bases. V shed 4 bases, J shed 4 bases, and the junction held 13 bases outside the gene matches. Looked up from germline, CDR1 is SGDLS and CDR2 is YYNGEE. The length of the CDR3 is 16 residues. The CDR3 nucleotides are TGTGCCAGCAGCATGCAGAGACAGGGAATAGGAGAGACCCAGTACTTC. Its protein product is CASSMQRQGIGETQYF.

This clonotype was detected once. The chain links TRBV5-1 to TRBJ2-1; 7 bases agree with TRBD1. V dropped 4 bases and J dropped 0; count of bases not matched to a gene: 7. The CDR3 sequence is 16 residues long. CDR1 is SGHRS, CDR2 YFSETQ, per germline. The CDR3 protein is CASSGGQPSSYNEQFF. The DNA of the CDR3 is TGCGCCAGCAGCGGGGGACAGCCGAGCTCCTACAATGAGCAGTTCTTC.

This chain connects TRBV20-1 to TRBJ2-7, with TRBD1 matching over 8 bases. Germline lookup yields CDR1 DFQATT and CDR2 SNEGSKA (reference sequence). Unmatched junction bases numbered 7, after V lost 8 bases and J lost 4 bases. This CDR3 contains 12 residues. The CDR3 spells CSWSRGQYEQYF. CDR3 DNA sequence: TGCAGTTGGTCCAGGGGGCAATACGAGCAGTACTTC.

This chain uses TRBV27 with TRBJ2-2; D gene uncertain. This CDR3 region has 12 residues. V gave up 7 bases and J gave up 7 bases, with 10 bases separating them. Germline V gene sequence: CDR1 MNHEY, CDR2 SMNVEV (reference sequence). As DNA, the CDR3 is TGTGCCAGCAACCCGGCCAGCGGGGAGCTGTTTTTT. It codes for CASNPASGELFF.

This clonotype was detected many times. The CDR3 nucleotides read TGTGCCAGCAGTCCCGCCGACAGGCCAGGTTATGGCTACACCTTC. Encoded protein: CASSPADRPGYGYTF. The rearrangement uses TRBV12-3 or TRBV12-4 and TRBJ1-2; D possibly corresponds to TRBD1 (6 bases). V lost 5 bases, J lost 5 bases, and 18 bases lay in between. CDR3 length equals 15 residues.

This clonotype was detected a few times. This sequence joins TRBV2 and TRBJ1-1, with D unclear. V lost 1 base to trimming and J lost 8 bases, with 8 bases between them. CDR1 SNHLY and CDR2 FYNNEI come from the germline V gene. The CDR3 sequence is 12 residues long. As DNA, the CDR3 is TGTGCCAGCAGTGAAGAGTCAGAAGAAGCTTTCTTT. Its translation is CASSEESEEAFF. The entire variable domain, with the rest obtained from reference TRBV2 and TRBJ1-1, is as follows: EPEVTQTPSHQVTQMGQEVILRCVPISNHLYFYWYRQILGQKVEFLVSFYNNEISEKSEIFDDQFSVERPDGSNFTLKIRSTKLEDSAMYFCASSEESEEAFFGQGTRLTVV.

This clonotype was detected a few times. This sequence joins TRBV10-3 and TRBJ2-3, with 8 bases identical to TRBD2. V was clipped by 5 bases and J by 0 bases; unmatched bases: 13. The length of the CDR3 is 18 residues. CDR1 is ENHRY, CDR2 SYGVKD, per germline. CDR3 sequence (DNA): TGTGCCATCAGTACCGGGACTAGGCAGGCGGGTAGCACAGATACGCAGTATTTT. Protein product: CAISTGTRQAGSTDTQYF.

The chain joins TRBV5-1 to TRBJ2-3; D might be TRBD1 (6 bases). The germline CDR1 and CDR2 sequences are SGHRS and YFSETQ. V lost 0 bases and J 9 bases, leaving 8 bases between the germline ends. The CDR3 runs 12 residues. CDR3 protein: CASSLARGTQYF. In DNA form, the CDR3 reads TGCGCCAGCAGCTTGGCCAGGGGAACGCAGTATTTT.

Turning to this clonotype: A much larger clone sits a single nucleotide away, making a read error possible. The chain employs TRBV29-1 and TRBJ2-7, with TRBD2 matching over 9 bases. V shed 0 bases, J shed 7 bases, and the junction held 22 bases outside the gene matches. Germline V gene sequence: CDR1 SQVTM, CDR2 ANQGSEA. CDR3 length: 19 amino acids. The CDR3: CSVEDPSAGGLFRYNEQYF. The CDR3 bases are TGCAGCGTTGAAGATCCTTCAGCGGGAGGCCTTTTTAGATACAATGAGCAGTACTTC.

The chain is built from TRBV28 and TRBJ1-1; 8 positions agree with TRBD1. CDR1 is MDHEN and CDR2 is SYDVKM in the germline V gene. The CDR3 has 14 residues. The J segment lost 2 bases and the V segment lost 7 bases, leaving 6 bases of the junction unmatched. CDR3 sequence reads: CASKRTGINTEAFF. CDR3 sequence (DNA): TGTGCCAGCAAGAGGACAGGGATCAACACTGAAGCTTTCTTT.

This clonotype was observed at least ten times. The gene calls are TRBV29-1 and TRBJ2-1, with TRBD1 matching over 8 bases. In germline, CDR1 is SQVTM, CDR2 ANQGSEA. The CDR3 length is 13 residues. The V gene end was trimmed by 6 bases and the J gene end by 8 bases; junction bases not matched to a gene: 9. CDR3 in DNA: TGCAGCGTGAAGGACAGGGCCGAGGATGAGCAGTTCTTC. This translates into CSVKDRAEDEQFF.

The rearrangement uses TRBV6-6 and TRBJ2-7, with D maybe TRBD2 (6 bases). The CDR3 contains 14 residues. The V end lost 2 bases, the J end lost 4 bases, and 12 bases lay between the germline ends. The germline gives CDR1 MNHNY, CDR2 SVGAGI (reference sequence). CDR3: CASSYAGTGYEQYF. CDR3 sequence (DNA): TGTGCCAGCAGTTACGCAGGGACTGGATACGAGCAGTACTTC.

The chain uses TRBV5-1 and TRBJ2-5; TRBD2 matches at 12 bases. CDR1 SGHRS and CDR2 YFSETQ come from the germline V gene. This CDR3 comprises 19 residues. The junction had 22 bases not matched to a gene; V was cut back by 2 bases and J by 11 bases. In DNA, the CDR3 is TGCGCCAGCAGCTTAAGGACTAGCGGGGCGGCGGGATTTTCCAATGAGCAGTACTTC. Amino acids: CASSLRTSGAAGFSNEQYF.

Note on this clonotype: Since a much larger clone is just one base distant, this may be a read error. As DNA, the CDR3 is TGTGCCAGCAGCCGGACCCCCGGGGGGCAAGAGGCCCAGTACTTC. Protein sequence: CASSRTPGGQEAQYF. The V and J genes are TRBV7-2 and TRBJ2-7; D may be TRBD2 (7 bases). The V gene's germline CDR1 is SGHTA and CDR2 FQGNSA. Deletions cut 5 bases from V and 10 bases from J, with 24 bases between. The CDR3 contains 15 residues.

This clonotype was observed once. One junction end disagrees with the germline gene, perhaps due to a read error. The chain employs TRBV6-1 and TRBJ2-3; perhaps TRBD1 as D (6 bases). Germline lookup yields CDR1 MNHNS and CDR2 SASEGT. This CDR3 spans 16 amino acids. The CDR3 protein is CVSREITGFSPDTQYF. The CDR3 DNA reads as TGTGTCAGCAGGGAAATTACAGGGTTTAGCCCAGATACGCAGTATTTT.

Only a few counts were recorded for this clonotype. The V call is TRBV20-1, the J call TRBJ2-5; the D gene is possibly TRBD1 (6 bases). With 1 base removed from V and 0 bases from J, the gap between germline ends came to 15 bases. Per the germline V gene, CDR1 is DFQATT and CDR2 is SNEGSKA (reference sequence). CDR3 length: 16 amino acids. This CDR3 is CSARVLDSQHQETQYF. The CDR3 region has the DNA TGCAGTGCTAGAGTCCTGGACAGCCAACACCAAGAGACCCAGTACTTC.

The gene calls are TRBV7-3 and TRBJ1-1, with D unresolved. Germline V gives CDR1 SGHTA, CDR2 FQGTGA. Trimming took off 5 bases at V and 1 base at J, with 11 bases between the two ends. This CDR3 region has 14 residues. The CDR3 loop is CASSTTNTNTEAFF. CDR3 nucleotide sequence: TGTGCCAGCAGCACAACGAATACGAACACTGAAGCTTTCTTT.

The genes are TRBV29-1 and TRBJ2-7, with a tentative D call TRBD2 (6 bases). The V and J ends lost 4 bases and 1 base respectively, with 8 bases between them. This CDR3 region has 12 residues. Germline CDR1 is SQVTM and CDR2 is ANQGSEA. The CDR3 bases are TGCAGCGTTGGGGGGACTTCCTACGAGCAGTACTTC. This translates into CSVGGTSYEQYF.

The V call is TRBV9, the J call TRBJ2-2; 8 positions agree with TRBD2. Trimming took 1 base from V and 5 from J; bases not matched to a gene: 7. Germline CDR1 is SGDLS and CDR2 is YYNGEE. The CDR3 runs 16 residues. This chain's CDR3 is CASSVLSSGWTGELFF. In DNA form, the CDR3 reads TGTGCCAGCAGCGTATTGTCTAGCGGGTGGACCGGGGAGCTGTTTTTT.